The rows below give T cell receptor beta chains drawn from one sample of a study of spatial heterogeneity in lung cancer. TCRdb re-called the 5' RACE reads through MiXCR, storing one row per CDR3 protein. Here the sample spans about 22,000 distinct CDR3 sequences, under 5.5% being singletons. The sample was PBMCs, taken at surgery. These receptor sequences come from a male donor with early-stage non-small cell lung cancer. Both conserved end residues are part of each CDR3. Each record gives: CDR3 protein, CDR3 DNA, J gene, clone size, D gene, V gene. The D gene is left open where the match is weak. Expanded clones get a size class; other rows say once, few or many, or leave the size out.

cdr3_aa: CASKRDTMTEAFF; cdr3_nt: TGTGCCAGCAAACGGGACACGATGACTGAAGCTTTCTTT; j_call: TRBJ1-1; clone_size: many; d_call: NA; v_call: TRBV11-1
cdr3_aa: CASSEETQYF; cdr3_nt: TGTGCCAGCAGTGAAGAGACCCAGTACTTC; j_call: TRBJ2-5; clone_size: many; d_call: NA; v_call: TRBV6-1
cdr3_aa: CASRNSGGGQPQHF; cdr3_nt: TGTGCCAGCAGAAACTCAGGGGGCGGTCAGCCCCAGCATTTT; j_call: TRBJ1-5; clone_size: many; d_call: TRBD1; v_call: TRBV6-6
cdr3_aa: CASSSHGTSGSPAKNIQYF; cdr3_nt: TGTGCCAGCAGCTCCCACGGGACTAGCGGGAGTCCGGCCAAAAACATTCAGTACTTC; j_call: TRBJ2-4; clone_size: NA; d_call: TRBD2; v_call: TRBV7-9
cdr3_aa: CASSLGPTDTQYF; cdr3_nt: TGTGCCAGCAGCTTGGGCCCCACAGATACGCAGTATTTT; j_call: TRBJ2-3; clone_size: many; d_call: NA; v_call: TRBV7-8
cdr3_aa: CASSLAGGQGETQYF; cdr3_nt: TGTGCCAGCAGCTTGGCGGGGGGGCAGGGTGAGACCCAGTACTTC; j_call: TRBJ2-5; clone_size: many; d_call: TRBD2; v_call: TRBV5-4
cdr3_aa: CASSQAGSSREQYF; cdr3_nt: TGTGCCAGCAGCCAAGCGGGGTCGAGTCGGGAGCAGTACTTC; j_call: TRBJ2-7; clone_size: many; d_call: TRBD2; v_call: TRBV11-1
cdr3_aa: CASSPWGLGGEAFF; cdr3_nt: TGTGCCAGCAGCCCTTGGGGGCTGGGTGGGGAAGCTTTCTTT; j_call: TRBJ1-1; clone_size: many; d_call: NA; v_call: TRBV7-2
cdr3_aa: CASSQLAGITDTQYF; cdr3_nt: TGTGCCAGCAGCCAACTAGCGGGAATCACAGATACGCAGTATTTT; j_call: TRBJ2-3; clone_size: many; d_call: TRBD2; v_call: TRBV14
cdr3_aa: CASSLDSSGSGEQYF; cdr3_nt: TGTGCCAGCAGCTTGGACTCTAGCGGGAGTGGCGAGCAGTACTTC; j_call: TRBJ2-7; clone_size: many; d_call: TRBD2; v_call: TRBV7-3
cdr3_aa: CSVEDRESTDTQYF; cdr3_nt: TGCAGCGTTGAAGATCGCGAGAGCACAGATACGCAGTATTTT; j_call: TRBJ2-3; clone_size: many; d_call: NA; v_call: TRBV29-1
cdr3_aa: CSVARGTPDTQYF; cdr3_nt: TGCAGCGTTGCAAGGGGGACCCCAGATACGCAGTATTTT; j_call: TRBJ2-3; clone_size: many; d_call: NA; v_call: TRBV29-1
cdr3_aa: CASSLGAGRYRETQYF; cdr3_nt: TGCGCCAGCAGCTTGGGAGCGGGGCGATATAGGGAGACCCAGTACTTC; j_call: TRBJ2-5; clone_size: many; d_call: TRBD2; v_call: TRBV5-1
cdr3_aa: CAISGGLARNYTDTQYF; cdr3_nt: TGTGCCATCAGTGGGGGACTAGCACGAAACTACACAGATACGCAGTATTTT; j_call: TRBJ2-3; clone_size: many; d_call: TRBD2; v_call: TRBV10-3
cdr3_aa: CASTSGGAPGRSGNTIYF; cdr3_nt: TGTGCCAGCACCTCCGGGGGGGCTCCCGGGAGATCTGGAAACACCATATATTTT; j_call: TRBJ1-3; clone_size: few; d_call: NA; v_call: TRBV7-9
cdr3_aa: CATPCPSSQGGYGYTF; cdr3_nt: TGTGCCACCCCCTGTCCTAGTTCTCAGGGTGGCTATGGCTACACCTTC; j_call: TRBJ1-2; clone_size: many; d_call: NA; v_call: TRBV24-1
cdr3_aa: CSARPGLADNEQFF; cdr3_nt: TGCAGTGCTAGACCGGGACTAGCGGACAATGAGCAGTTCTTC; j_call: TRBJ2-1; clone_size: many; d_call: TRBD2; v_call: TRBV20-1
cdr3_aa: CAIEKGNEQFF; cdr3_nt: TGTGCCATAGAGAAGGGGAATGAGCAGTTCTTC; j_call: TRBJ2-1; clone_size: many; d_call: NA; v_call: TRBV10-3
cdr3_aa: CASSSRQNIQETQYF; cdr3_nt: TGTGCCAGCAGCTCTCGACAGAATATACAAGAGACCCAGTACTTC; j_call: TRBJ2-5; clone_size: many; d_call: NA; v_call: TRBV7-2
cdr3_aa: CSARDSGYNEQFF; cdr3_nt: TGCAGTGCTAGAGATTCAGGGTACAATGAGCAGTTCTTC; j_call: TRBJ2-1; clone_size: many; d_call: NA; v_call: TRBV20-1
cdr3_aa: CASRADANTEAFF; cdr3_nt: TGTGCCAGCAGGGCAGACGCCAACACTGAAGCTTTCTTT; j_call: TRBJ1-1; clone_size: few; d_call: NA; v_call: TRBV7-2
cdr3_aa: CASSLSPLAGRQYF; cdr3_nt: TGTGCCAGCAGCTTATCACCTCTAGCGGGGCGGCAGTATTTT; j_call: TRBJ2-3; clone_size: few; d_call: TRBD2; v_call: TRBV7-3
cdr3_aa: CAISGEGGSTNEKLFF; cdr3_nt: TGTGCCATCAGTGGAGAGGGAGGCTCTACAAATGAAAAACTGTTTTTT; j_call: TRBJ1-4; clone_size: many; d_call: NA; v_call: TRBV10-3
cdr3_aa: CASSPSGRGVGEKLFF; cdr3_nt: TGTGCCAGCTCACCCTCGGGGCGCGGGGTCGGTGAAAAACTGTTTTTT; j_call: TRBJ1-4; clone_size: many; d_call: NA; v_call: TRBV18
cdr3_aa: CASSKLASLSDTQYF; cdr3_nt: TGTGCCAGCAGCAAACTAGCGAGCCTCTCGGATACGCAGTATTTT; j_call: TRBJ2-3; clone_size: NA; d_call: TRBD2; v_call: TRBV11-2
cdr3_aa: CASSHRGSGSYEQYF; cdr3_nt: TGTGCCAGCAGTCACCGAGGCAGCGGTTCCTACGAGCAGTACTTC; j_call: TRBJ2-7; clone_size: many; d_call: NA; v_call: TRBV27
cdr3_aa: CASRRGTGGSEAFF; cdr3_nt: TGTGCCAGCAGGCGCGGGACAGGGGGGTCGGAAGCTTTCTTT; j_call: TRBJ1-1; clone_size: many; d_call: TRBD1; v_call: TRBV6-5
cdr3_aa: CATSDLIGEKLFF; cdr3_nt: TGTGCCACCAGTGATTTGATCGGTGAAAAACTGTTTTTT; j_call: TRBJ1-4; clone_size: many; d_call: NA; v_call: TRBV24-1
cdr3_aa: CAWSQLAADTQYF; cdr3_nt: TGTGCCTGGAGTCAACTAGCGGCTGATACGCAGTATTTT; j_call: TRBJ2-3; clone_size: few; d_call: TRBD2; v_call: TRBV30
cdr3_aa: CASRKGPRSGNTIYF; cdr3_nt: TGCGCCAGCAGAAAAGGACCTAGGTCTGGAAACACCATATATTTT; j_call: TRBJ1-3; clone_size: few; d_call: NA; v_call: TRBV5-1
cdr3_aa: CASTYGLGPDTQYF; cdr3_nt: TGTGCCAGCACCTACGGACTAGGTCCAGATACGCAGTATTTT; j_call: TRBJ2-3; clone_size: many; d_call: TRBD2; v_call: TRBV6-2/TRBV6-3
cdr3_aa: CATRGQANEKLFF; cdr3_nt: TGTGCCACCAGGGGGCAAGCTAATGAAAAACTGTTTTTT; j_call: TRBJ1-4; clone_size: many; d_call: TRBD1; v_call: TRBV7-9
cdr3_aa: CASSHDRVWDEQFF; cdr3_nt: TGTGCCAGTAGTCACGACAGGGTATGGGATGAGCAGTTCTTC; j_call: TRBJ2-1; clone_size: many; d_call: TRBD1; v_call: TRBV19
cdr3_aa: CATSRDGQGAPGYTF; cdr3_nt: TGTGCCACCAGCAGAGATGGACAGGGGGCACCTGGCTACACCTTC; j_call: TRBJ1-2; clone_size: many; d_call: TRBD1; v_call: TRBV15
cdr3_aa: CASSDAGRRNNEQFF; cdr3_nt: TGTGCCAGCAGTGACGCAGGACGTCGAAACAATGAGCAGTTCTTC; j_call: TRBJ2-1; clone_size: few; d_call: NA; v_call: TRBV25-1
cdr3_aa: CSVRPGLTGDEQFF; cdr3_nt: TGCAGCGTTCGGCCGGGACTAACAGGAGATGAGCAGTTCTTC; j_call: TRBJ2-1; clone_size: medium-sized; d_call: TRBD2; v_call: TRBV29-1
cdr3_aa: CSGGRNNQPQHF; cdr3_nt: TGCTCCGGTGGCAGGAATAATCAGCCCCAGCATTTT; j_call: TRBJ1-5; clone_size: many; d_call: NA; v_call: TRBV20-1
cdr3_aa: CSAKGTRVTNEQFF; cdr3_nt: TGCAGTGCTAAAGGGACTAGGGTGACAAATGAGCAGTTCTTC; j_call: TRBJ2-1; clone_size: many; d_call: TRBD2; v_call: TRBV20-1
cdr3_aa: CASSQDLQGMRSDIQYF; cdr3_nt: TGCGCCAGCAGCCAAGATCTTCAGGGGATGCGGTCAGACATTCAGTACTTC; j_call: TRBJ2-4; clone_size: many; d_call: NA; v_call: TRBV4-3
cdr3_aa: CAGTRDSYYNEQFF; cdr3_nt: TGTGCCGGCACACGGGACTCTTACTACAATGAGCAGTTCTTC; j_call: TRBJ2-1; clone_size: many; d_call: NA; v_call: TRBV5-8
cdr3_aa: CASSQVGQGYEQYF; cdr3_nt: TGTGCCAGCAGCCAAGTTGGACAGGGCTACGAGCAGTACTTC; j_call: TRBJ2-7; clone_size: NA; d_call: TRBD1; v_call: TRBV4-2
cdr3_aa: CASRATGWFGTQYF; cdr3_nt: TGTGCCAGTAGGGCGACAGGGTGGTTTGGGACCCAGTACTTC; j_call: TRBJ2-5; clone_size: NA; d_call: TRBD1; v_call: TRBV19
cdr3_aa: CASSPASGRFSYNEQFF; cdr3_nt: TGCGCCAGCAGCCCGGCTAGCGGGAGGTTCTCCTACAATGAGCAGTTCTTC; j_call: TRBJ2-1; clone_size: many; d_call: TRBD2; v_call: TRBV5-1
cdr3_aa: CASNRGLETQYF; cdr3_nt: TGTGCCAGCAACAGGGGCTTAGAGACCCAGTACTTC; j_call: TRBJ2-5; clone_size: NA; d_call: TRBD1; v_call: TRBV3-1
cdr3_aa: CASSHGPSSYNEQFF; cdr3_nt: TGTGCCAGCAGCCACGGGCCGAGCTCCTACAATGAGCAGTTCTTC; j_call: TRBJ2-1; clone_size: many; d_call: NA; v_call: TRBV5-5
cdr3_aa: CSVAEQDSNQPQHF; cdr3_nt: TGCAGCGTAGCAGAGCAGGATAGCAATCAGCCCCAGCATTTT; j_call: TRBJ1-5; clone_size: many; d_call: NA; v_call: TRBV29-1
cdr3_aa: CATSARSGNPPYEQYF; cdr3_nt: TGTGCCACCAGTGCACGTAGCGGGAACCCTCCTTACGAGCAGTACTTC; j_call: TRBJ2-7; clone_size: many; d_call: TRBD2; v_call: TRBV24-1
cdr3_aa: CASSLRGQGNYGYTF; cdr3_nt: TGTGCCAGCAGCTTACGCGGACAGGGAAACTATGGCTACACCTTC; j_call: TRBJ1-2; clone_size: many; d_call: TRBD1; v_call: TRBV5-4
cdr3_aa: CSVVRENTEAFF; cdr3_nt: TGCAGCGTCGTGAGGGAGAACACTGAAGCTTTCTTT; j_call: TRBJ1-1; clone_size: many; d_call: NA; v_call: TRBV29-1
cdr3_aa: CASSSRWGQRFSGANVLTF; cdr3_nt: TGTGCCAGCAGTTCCCGCTGGGGACAGCGTTTCTCTGGGGCCAACGTCCTGACTTTC; j_call: TRBJ2-6; clone_size: medium-sized; d_call: TRBD1; v_call: TRBV27
cdr3_aa: CASSPGGKQSYGYTF; cdr3_nt: TGTGCCAGCAGTCCCGGGGGGAAGCAGAGTTATGGCTACACCTTC; j_call: TRBJ1-2; clone_size: many; d_call: NA; v_call: TRBV12-3/TRBV12-4
cdr3_aa: CASTPAAYTDTQYF; cdr3_nt: TGCGCCAGCACCCCTGCCGCTTACACAGATACGCAGTATTTT; j_call: TRBJ2-3; clone_size: many; d_call: NA; v_call: TRBV5-1
cdr3_aa: CASSLSPDSLQETQYF; cdr3_nt: TGTGCCAGCTCACTATCCCCGGACAGTTTACAAGAGACCCAGTACTTC; j_call: TRBJ2-5; clone_size: many; d_call: NA; v_call: TRBV18
cdr3_aa: CASRYRDSSYEQYF; cdr3_nt: TGTGCCAGCAGATACCGGGACAGCTCCTACGAGCAGTACTTC; j_call: TRBJ2-7; clone_size: many; d_call: TRBD1; v_call: TRBV12-3/TRBV12-4
cdr3_aa: CASSTGTAYGYTF; cdr3_nt: TGTGCCAGCAGTACCGGGACAGCATATGGCTACACCTTC; j_call: TRBJ1-2; clone_size: NA; d_call: TRBD1; v_call: TRBV6-5
cdr3_aa: CSAIGTQSSYEQYF; cdr3_nt: TGCAGTGCTATTGGTACCCAGAGCTCCTACGAGCAGTACTTC; j_call: TRBJ2-7; clone_size: few; d_call: NA; v_call: TRBV20-1
cdr3_aa: CSVEVQPNTEAFF; cdr3_nt: TGCAGCGTTGAAGTACAGCCGAACACTGAAGCTTTCTTT; j_call: TRBJ1-1; clone_size: many; d_call: NA; v_call: TRBV29-1
cdr3_aa: CASSVDLASWEQFF; cdr3_nt: TGTGCCAGCAGCGTAGATTTGGCTAGCTGGGAGCAGTTCTTC; j_call: TRBJ2-1; clone_size: many; d_call: NA; v_call: TRBV9
cdr3_aa: CASSQEKGLAVYNEQFF; cdr3_nt: TGTGCCAGCAGCCAAGAGAAGGGACTAGCAGTATACAATGAGCAGTTCTTC; j_call: TRBJ2-1; clone_size: many; d_call: TRBD2; v_call: TRBV4-2